This entry concerns a single T cell receptor beta chain. What it recognizes is unknown. V dropped 0 bases and J dropped 7 bases, with 17 bases sitting between them. Per germline, CDR1 SGDLS and CDR2 YYNGEE. This CDR3 contains 15 residues. The data stem from a study of blood T cells in healthy people across ages. Study observations and caveats: Among T cells, TCR beta diversity per million cells dropped roughly linearly as age rose.

Through a sample-barcoded 5' primer and a J-beta primer mix, a second PCR was run for about 6 to 12 cycles. A template-switch adaptor that had 12 random nucleotides put a tag on each cDNA molecule. TCRdb analysed the 5' RACE reads with MiXCR anew, one entry per CDR3 protein. Seen here are some 1.4 million distinct CDR3 sequences, approximately 40% observed once, and the top ten hold roughly 7.9%. The clonotype originates from a woman aged 18-30 years in good health. Sequencing was performed on blood. The rearrangement uses TRBV9 and TRBJ2-7, with D tentatively TRBD1 (6 bases). The DNA of the CDR3 is TGTGCCAGCAGCGTAGGGCACCTCATGAGGGGGGAGCAGTACTTC. It yields the protein CASSVGHLMRGEQYF.